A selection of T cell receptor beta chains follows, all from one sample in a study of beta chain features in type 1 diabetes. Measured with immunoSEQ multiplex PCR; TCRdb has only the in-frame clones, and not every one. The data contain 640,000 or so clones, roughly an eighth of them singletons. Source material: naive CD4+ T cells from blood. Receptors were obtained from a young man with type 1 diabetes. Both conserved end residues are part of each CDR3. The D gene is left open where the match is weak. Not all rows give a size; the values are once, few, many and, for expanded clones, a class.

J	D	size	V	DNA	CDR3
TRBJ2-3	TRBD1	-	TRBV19	TGTGCCAGCCGGGGACAGGGAACAGATACGCAGTATTTT	CASRGQGTDTQYF
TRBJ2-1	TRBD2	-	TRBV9	TGTGCCAGCAGCGTGGGGCTAGCGGAGCCCAATGAGCAGTTCTTC	CASSVGLAEPNEQFF
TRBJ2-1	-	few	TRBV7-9	TGTGCCAGCAGCCTACACCCGGGGAGCTCCTACAATGAGCAGTTCTTC	CASSLHPGSSYNEQFF
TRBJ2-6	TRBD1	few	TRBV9	TGTGCCAGCAGCGTAGGGGGACAGGTAGTGGCTGGGGCCAACGTCCTGACTTTC	CASSVGGQVVAGANVLTF
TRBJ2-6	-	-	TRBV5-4	TGTGCCAGCAGCTTCGGTCCGAATTCTGGGGCCAACGTCCTGACTTTC	CASSFGPNSGANVLTF
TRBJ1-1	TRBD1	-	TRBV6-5	TGTGCCAGCAGCCACCCCGACAGGGCGTACGCTGAAGCTTTCTTT	CASSHPDRAYAEAFF
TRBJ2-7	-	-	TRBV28	TGTGCCAGCAGTTTAAGCCTGGCGAAGGGGCAGTACTTC	CASSLSLAKGQYF
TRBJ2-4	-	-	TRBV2	TGTGCCAGCACCGGGGCACTAGCCAAAAACATTCAGTACTTC	CASTGALAKNIQYF
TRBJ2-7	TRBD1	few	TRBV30	TGTGCCTGGACTTACGCCGGGACAGGGCACTACGAGCAGTACTTC	CAWTYAGTGHYEQYF
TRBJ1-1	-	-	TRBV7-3	TGTGCCAGCAGCTTATCCGGGCTTCTGAACACTGAAGCTTTCTTT	CASSLSGLLNTEAFF
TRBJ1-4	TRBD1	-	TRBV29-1	TGCAGCGTTGATTTACAGGGGGGGCGTGAAAAACTGTTTTTT	CSVDLQGGREKLFF
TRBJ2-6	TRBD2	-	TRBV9	TGTGCCAGCAGCGTAGCCCAGGCGGGGGCTGGGGCCAACGTCCTGACTTTC	CASSVAQAGAGANVLTF
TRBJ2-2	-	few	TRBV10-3	TGTGCCATCAGTGACCCGGGACTCGGGGCGAACACCGGGGAGCTGTTTTTT	CAISDPGLGANTGELFF
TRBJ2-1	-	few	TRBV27	TGTGCCAGCAGTCGGAGGGAGAGCTCCTACAATGAGCAGTTCTTC	CASSRRESSYNEQFF
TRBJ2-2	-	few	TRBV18	TGTGCCAGCTCCCCCTTCAGTTCAGGAGGGACGAACACCGGGGAGCTGTTTTTT	CASSPFSSGGTNTGELFF
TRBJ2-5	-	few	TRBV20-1	TGCAGTGCTGACCGCGGGGAGACCCAGTACTTC	CSADRGETQYF
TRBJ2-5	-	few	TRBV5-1	TGCGCCAGCAGCTTGGCAAACTCCAAGGAGACCCAGTACTTC	CASSLANSKETQYF
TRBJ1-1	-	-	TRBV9	TGTGCCAGCAGCGTAGCACAGACCTGGGGAACTGAAGCTTTCTTT	CASSVAQTWGTEAFF
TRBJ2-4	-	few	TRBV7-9	TGTGCCAGCAGCCCTTCAGGGACTCCAAACATTCAGTACTTC	CASSPSGTPNIQYF
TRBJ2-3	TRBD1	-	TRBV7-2	TGTGCCAGCAGACCGAACAGGGGATCGGCAGATACGCAGTATTTT	CASRPNRGSADTQYF
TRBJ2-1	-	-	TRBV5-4	TGTGCCAGCAGCGTTTTTATCAGCTCCTACAATGAGCAGTTCTTC	CASSVFISSYNEQFF
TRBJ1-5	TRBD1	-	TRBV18	TGTGCCAGCTCACCCACTACAGGGGGCTATCAGCCCCAGCATTTT	CASSPTTGGYQPQHF
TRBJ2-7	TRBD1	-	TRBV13	TGTGCCAGCAGCTTAGGCCGGGACAGGGACTACGAGCAGTACTTC	CASSLGRDRDYEQYF
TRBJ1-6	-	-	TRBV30	TGTACCTGGGCGGGACATTCAGGGTCACCCCTCCACTTT	CTWAGHSGSPLHF
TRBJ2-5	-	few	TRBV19	TGTGCCAGTAGTATCGGTCAGGGAGAGACCCAGTACTTC	CASSIGQGETQYF
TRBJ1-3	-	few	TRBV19	TGTGCCAGTAGTGGAACAGGGACCGGAAACACCATATATTTT	CASSGTGTGNTIYF
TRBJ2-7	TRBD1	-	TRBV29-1	TGCAGCGCCCGGGACAGGGGTTTGAACGAGCAGTACTTC	CSARDRGLNEQYF
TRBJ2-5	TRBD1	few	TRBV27	TGTGCCAGCAGAAGGAACAGGGGGCCAGAGACCCAGTACTTC	CASRRNRGPETQYF
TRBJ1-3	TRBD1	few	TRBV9	TGTGCCAGCAGCGCGGACAGGGCCTCTGGAAACACCATATATTTT	CASSADRASGNTIYF
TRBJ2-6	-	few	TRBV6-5	TGTGCCAGCAGGTTGGGGGGCACTGGGGCCAACGTCCTGACTTTC	CASRLGGTGANVLTF
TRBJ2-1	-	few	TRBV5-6	TGTGCCAGCAGCTTGGCAGACTACAATGAGCAGTTCTTC	CASSLADYNEQFF
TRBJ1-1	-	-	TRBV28	TGTGCCAGCAGTTTATCCGGGATTACTGAAGCTTTCTTT	CASSLSGITEAFF
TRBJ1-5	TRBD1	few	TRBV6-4	TGTGCCTGTAAACCGACCGGGACAGGGTCGGGCAATCAGCCCCAGCATTTT	CACKPTGTGSGNQPQHF
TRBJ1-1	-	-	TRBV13	TGTGCCAGCAGCTTAGGCCAAGGGGATGAAGCTTTCTTT	CASSLGQGDEAFF
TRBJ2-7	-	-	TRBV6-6	TGTGCCAGCAGCCCGAGCTACGAGCAGTACTTC	CASSPSYEQYF
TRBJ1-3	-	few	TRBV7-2	TGTGCCAGCAGCTTAGCACCGAGGGCCTCTGGAAACACCATATATTTT	CASSLAPRASGNTIYF
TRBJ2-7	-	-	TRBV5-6	TGTGCCAGCAGCTCCTTCCGACAGGGAGGCGGCTACGAGCAGTACTTC	CASSSFRQGGGYEQYF